The 17 T cell receptor beta chains given below trace back to one sample, sequenced in a study of blood T cell repertoires in COVID-19. Sequenced by immunoSEQ multiplex PCR; TCRdb stores in-frame clones only, minus some. The repertoire holds about 170,000 clones, with 84% as singletons. Material for sequencing was peripheral blood. The receptor set was obtained from a man aged 35 to 55 who had recovered from COVID-19.

V is TRBV5-6 and J is TRBJ1-2, with D perhaps matching TRBD1 (5 bases). The V and J ends lost 4 bases and 0 bases respectively, with 10 bases between them. CDR1 is SGHDT and CDR2 is YYEEEE in the germline V gene. CDR3 length: 14 amino acids. CDR3 in DNA: TGTGCCAGCAGCCCACAGACAGCTAACTATGGCTACACCTTC. Its protein is CASSPQTANYGYTF. Looking up the rest from reference TRBV5-6 and TRBJ1-2 gives the full variable domain: DAGVTQSPTHLIKTRGQQVTLRCSPKSGHDTVSWYQQALGQGPQFIFQYYEEEERQRGNFPDRFSGHQFPNYSSELNVNALLLGDSALYLCASSPQTANYGYTFGSGTRLTVV.

The chain combines TRBV11-2 with TRBJ2-3, with TRBD2 matching 11 bases. The junction had 6 bases not matched to a gene; V was cut back by 4 bases and J by 3 bases. Per the germline V gene, CDR1 is SGHAT and CDR2 is FQNNGV. This CDR3 is built from 16 residues. The CDR3 DNA follows: TGTGCCAGCAGCTCCGTAGCGGGGGGGCCAACAGATACGCAGTATTTT. It is translated as CASSSVAGGPTDTQYF.

CDR3 in amino acids: CASSHDDRSYGYTF. CDR3 DNA sequence: TGTGCCAGCAGTCACGACGACAGAAGCTATGGCTACACCTTC. This sequence joins TRBV27 and TRBJ1-2; D is perhaps TRBD1 (5 bases). The V end lost 5 bases, the J end lost 4 bases, and 14 bases lay between the germline ends. Germline CDR1 and CDR2: MNHEY and SMNVEV (reference sequence). This CDR3 region has 14 residues.

This clone appeared a single time. The V and J genes are TRBV27 and TRBJ2-1; 14 bases align to TRBD2. Germline lookup yields CDR1 MNHEY and CDR2 SMNVEV (reference sequence). The CDR3 covers 15 residues. Trimming removed 5 bases from V and 8 bases from J; junction bases left unmatched: 5. CDR3 protein: CASSIGTSGSDEQFF. The CDR3 bases are TGTGCCAGCAGTATAGGGACTAGCGGGAGCGATGAGCAGTTCTTC.

This chain uses TRBV27 with TRBJ1-1; 8 nucleotides match TRBD1. The ends lost 5 bases at V and 0 bases at J; junction bases unmatched: 8. The CDR3 spans 16 residues. Germline values: CDR1 MNHEY, CDR2 SMNVEV (reference sequence). For the CDR3, the DNA is TGTGCCAGCAGTCCGGACAGGGTCGTCCTGAACACTGAAGCTTTCTTT. This translates into CASSPDRVVLNTEAFF.

The chain has TRBV20-1 and TRBJ2-7; the D gene is possibly TRBD2 (5 bases). Germline CDR1 DFQATT, CDR2 SNEGSKA (reference sequence). This CDR3 contains 11 residues. V was shortened by 2 bases and J by 7 bases, with 9 bases between the two germline ends. CDR3 in DNA: TGCAGTGCTAGACTAGCCCAAGAGCAGTACTTC. It encodes CSARLAQEQYF.

The rearrangement uses TRBV6-1 and TRBJ2-3; maybe TRBD1 (6 bases). Trimming removed 2 bases from V and 4 bases from J, with 10 bases in between. Germline V lookup: CDR1 MNHNS, CDR2 SASEGT. The CDR3 totals 14 residues. CDR3 residues: CASSEPYRADTQYF. CDR3 sequence (DNA): TGTGCCAGCAGTGAACCCTACAGGGCAGATACGCAGTATTTT.

Concerning this clone itself: One end of the junction is discordant with germline, which a read error may explain. The chain combines TRBV27 with TRBJ2-7, with D perhaps TRBD2 (6 bases). Looked up from germline, CDR1 is MNHEY and CDR2 is SMNVEV (reference sequence). The CDR3 covers 11 residues. DNA for the CDR3: TGTGCCAGCAGTTTAGATCCCGTGGGACTTTTC. Translating it yields CASSLDPVGLF.

The chain employs TRBV9 and TRBJ1-1; D unresolved. CDR3 length: 13 amino acids. Germline V gene data show CDR1 as SGDLS and CDR2 as YYNGEE. Trimming left V 5 bases short and J 1 base short, with 9 bases between. CDR3 sequence reads: CASSTTANTEAFF. The CDR3 nucleotides read TGTGCCAGCAGTACAACAGCGAACACTGAAGCTTTCTTT.

This clone showed up just once. The chain has TRBV3-1 (or the pseudogene TRBV3-2) and TRBJ2-4, with a weak D call TRBD2 (6 bases). The CDR3 runs to 14 residues. Between the trimmed V and J ends, which lost 0 bases and 6 bases, there was a span of 9 bases. In germline, CDR1 is LGHDT, CDR2 YNNKEL (reference sequence). CDR3 protein: CASSQEGGLNIQYF. The CDR3 coding sequence is TGTGCCAGCAGCCAAGAGGGGGGTCTAAACATTCAGTACTTC.

This rearrangement joins TRBV19 to TRBJ2-3, with 8 nucleotides matching TRBD2. The CDR3 is 14 amino acids. Germline lookup yields CDR1 LNHDA and CDR2 SQIVND (reference sequence). With V trimmed by 6 bases and J by 3 bases, 5 bases remained unmatched. The DNA for the CDR3 is TGTGCCAGTAGCGCTCTAGCGGGTACAGATACGCAGTATTTT. This gives the protein CASSALAGTDTQYF.

The DNA for the CDR3 is TGTGCCAGCAGCCAAGAGATCGGGAGCGTCTACGAGCAGTACTTC. Its protein is CASSQEIGSVYEQYF. V gene TRBV4-2 combines with J gene TRBJ2-7, with D perhaps TRBD2 (6 bases). CDR1 LGHNA and CDR2 YNFKEQ come from the germline V gene. The CDR3 sequence is 15 residues long. V was trimmed by 0 bases and J by 3 bases, leaving 12 bases between them.

The chain uses TRBV9 and TRBJ2-2; D is uncertain. The CDR3 has 17 amino acids. V was cut by 0 bases and J by 2 bases, with 14 bases left in between. Germline CDR1 reads SGDLS; CDR2 reads YYNGEE. CDR3 loop: CASSVVSWQANTGELFF. CDR3 DNA sequence: TGTGCCAGCAGCGTAGTTAGTTGGCAGGCCAACACCGGGGAGCTGTTTTTT.

About this clone itself: This sample includes further DNA sequences coding for the same CDR3. J is TRBJ1-6 and V is TRBV30, with 8 bases that match TRBD1. CDR1 and CDR2 from the germline V gene are GTSNPN and SVGIG (reference sequence). The CDR3 covers 14 residues. Losses at the gene ends were 0 bases for V and 7 bases for J; bases not matched to a gene: 2. Here the CDR3 reads CAWSVNRGNSPLHF. The CDR3 nucleotides are TGTGCCTGGAGTGTTAACAGGGGGAATTCACCCCTCCACTTT.

This chain connects TRBV19 to TRBJ1-5; 8 bases are shared with TRBD1. The CDR3 sequence is 14 residues long. The V and J ends lost 2 bases and 7 bases, in that order; junction bases with no gene match: 4. Germline-derived CDR1 and CDR2 are LNHDA and SQIVND (reference sequence). The CDR3 nucleotides are TGTGCCAGTAGTATATCAGGGGGCGCACAGCCCCAGCATTTT. Residues: CASSISGGAQPQHF.

This chain uses TRBV7-9 with TRBJ2-1; D not certain. The CDR3 loop spans 13 amino acids. Looked up from germline, CDR1 is SEHNR and CDR2 is FQNEAQ (reference sequence). The ends were cut back, 5 bases at V and 13 bases at J, with 18 bases in the middle. CDR3 DNA: TGTGCCAGCAGCGACACAGAGAATCCCCTCCAGTTCTTC. Translated: CASSDTENPLQFF.

The chain carries TRBV7-2 and TRBJ1-6; D perhaps matches TRBD1 (5 bases). The V gene lost 5 bases and the J gene lost 6 bases, with 11 bases spanning the gap. The CDR3 is 14 amino acids. Germline V gene lookup returns CDR1 SGHTA and CDR2 FQGNSA. The CDR3: CASSPQGFNSPLHF. The CDR3 DNA is TGTGCCAGCAGCCCGCAGGGTTTTAATTCACCCCTCCACTTT.